This note documents a single T cell receptor (beta chain) sequence. Its antigen is unknown. The sample comes from a study of CD8 T cells in Susac syndrome. With random hexamers, reverse transcription was performed on about 0.45 to 1 ug of RNA. An immunoSEQ multiplex PCR generated amplified TCR beta CDR3 products spanning 54 Vbeta and 13 Jbeta. TCRdb re-called the immunoSEQ multiplex PCR reads with MiXCR, one entry per CDR3 protein. The repertoire consists of 200,000 or so distinct CDR3 sequences, with roughly 96% occurring once and the leading ten covering about 0.087%. Trimming pared 7 bases from V and 1 base from J, leaving 13 bases between. CDR3 length: 13 amino acids. The germline CDR1 and CDR2 sequences are SQVTM and ANQGSEA. TCR beta from blood CD8+ and CD4+ T cells was sequenced. General observations from the study: The study recognized that the number of individuals in its TCR sequencing and HLA analysis was relatively small.

The rearrangement links TRBV29-1 to TRBJ1-1, with D unclear. The TCR sequence derives from a human donor with multiple sclerosis. The sample was CD4+ T cells from PBMCs. CDR3 loop: CSATTGANTEAFF. CDR3 nucleotide sequence: TGCAGCGCCACTACGGGAGCGAACACTGAAGCTTTCTTT.